Shown below are 11 T cell receptor beta chains from a single sample sequenced in a study of T cell repertoires in cytomegalovirus infection. In TCRdb, the reads were re-called with MiXCR into one record per CDR3 protein. The sample consists of about 160,000 distinct CDR3 sequences, about a fifth of them appearing once. Which antigens these TCRs recognize remains unknown. The sequenced sample was CD8+ T cells from cultured PBMCs, obtained from culture after CMV antigen stimulation. The receptors here all came from a human donor in good health (CMV status not recorded). Some clones in this sample may be carry-over from other donors' samples.

The chain employs TRBV7-9 and TRBJ2-7, with D perhaps matching TRBD2 (6 bases). Germline V gene data show CDR1 as SEHNR and CDR2 as FQNEAQ (reference sequence). The CDR3 is made up of 14 amino acids. The V and J ends lost 1 base and 3 bases respectively, with 10 bases between them. CDR3 protein: CASSLGGEVYEQYF. The CDR3 DNA reads TGTGCCAGCAGCTTAGGGGGGGAGGTCTACGAGCAGTACTTC.

V gene TRBV6-2 or TRBV6-3 combines with J gene TRBJ2-6; possibly TRBD2 for D (6 bases). The germline V and J ends were trimmed by 7 bases and 3 bases, with 13 bases remaining between them. CDR1 is MNHEY and CDR2 is SVGEGT in the germline V gene. This CDR3 spans 15 amino acids. The CDR3 reads CASITRGLGANVLTF. The CDR3 DNA follows: TGTGCCAGCATTACAAGGGGACTTGGGGCCAACGTCCTGACTTTC.

There are a few counts of this clonotype. The chain uses TRBV4-1 and TRBJ1-3; D is possibly TRBD1 (6 bases). CDR1 is MGHRA and CDR2 is YSYEKL in the germline V gene. The CDR3 has 14 amino acids. V gave up 4 bases and J gave up 4 bases, with 11 bases separating them. The chain's CDR3 is CASSPPGDGNTIYF. Here the CDR3 DNA reads TGCGCCAGCAGCCCCCCAGGGGACGGAAACACCATATATTTT.

The genes are TRBV29-1 and TRBJ2-7; 8 positions match TRBD1. The trim removed 4 bases at V and 0 bases at J, leaving 5 bases unmatched. The CDR3 contains 14 residues. In germline, CDR1 is SQVTM, CDR2 ANQGSEA. The CDR3: CSVVTGVSSYEQYF. CDR3 in DNA: TGCAGCGTTGTGACAGGGGTGAGCTCCTACGAGCAGTACTTC.

This clonotype was detected a few times. The V gene is TRBV14, the J gene TRBJ2-1, with D perhaps TRBD2 (6 bases). The CDR3 covers 15 residues. Germline V gene sequence: CDR1 SGHDN, CDR2 FVKESK. V lost 2 bases to trimming and J lost 7 bases, with 15 bases between them. CDR3 DNA sequence: TGTGCCAGCAGCCAACAACGGGGGTACCTTAATGAGCAGTTCTTC. Translation: CASSQQRGYLNEQFF.

This sequence joins TRBV7-9 and TRBJ1-1; 7 bases map to TRBD1. The trim removed 5 bases at V and 5 bases at J, leaving 11 bases unmatched. This CDR3 is built from 15 residues. Germline V gene lookup returns CDR1 SEHNR and CDR2 FQNEAQ (reference sequence). The CDR3 loop is CASSPWDRLVTEAFF. The DNA of the CDR3 is TGTGCCAGCAGCCCCTGGGACAGATTGGTAACTGAAGCTTTCTTT. Looking up the rest from reference TRBV7-9 and TRBJ1-1 gives the full variable domain: DTGVSQNPRHKITKRGQNVTFRCDPISEHNRLYWYRQTLGQGPEFLTYFQNEAQLEKSRLLSDRFSAERPKGSFSTLEIQRTEQGDSAMYLCASSPWDRLVTEAFFGQGTRLTVV.

This clonotype was seen a few times. J is TRBJ2-1 and V is TRBV27; no clear D gene. Germline V lookup: CDR1 MNHEY, CDR2 SMNVEV (reference sequence). V was shortened by 3 bases and J by 9 bases, with 9 bases between the two germline ends. CDR3 length: 12 amino acids. The CDR3: CASSFRRSEQFF. The CDR3 region has the DNA TGTGCCAGCAGTTTTCGACGAAGTGAGCAGTTCTTC.

CDR3 nucleotides: TGTGCCAGCAGCGACAGGACAGGGGGAAGCCCTGGGGCCAACGTCCTGACTTTC. Protein: CASSDRTGGSPGANVLTF. The chain employs TRBV13 and TRBJ2-6; 10 nucleotides match TRBD1. The J segment lost 2 bases and the V segment lost 5 bases, leaving 9 bases of the junction unmatched. Germline V gene lookup returns CDR1 PRHDT and CDR2 FYEKMQ (reference sequence). This CDR3 comprises 18 residues.

This clonotype has only a few counts. This sequence joins TRBV20-1 and TRBJ2-5; tentatively, D is TRBD2 (5 bases). Germline loops: CDR1 DFQATT, CDR2 SNEGSKA (reference sequence). This CDR3 has 14 amino acids. V was pared by 1 base and J by 4 bases, with 13 bases between. The CDR3 DNA is TGCAGTGCTAGAGTGGGTGAGGGATCAGAGACCCAGTACTTC. Translating it yields CSARVGEGSETQYF.

This clonotype was picked up a small number of times. The chain links TRBV6-6 to TRBJ1-2; weak D call: TRBD1 (5 bases). Germline loops: CDR1 MNHNY, CDR2 SVGAGI (reference sequence). The ends were cut back, 5 bases at V and 6 bases at J, with 13 bases in the middle. The CDR3 is 13 amino acids. CDR3: CASSPRDRHGYTF. Written as DNA, the CDR3 is TGTGCCAGCAGTCCCCGGGACCGGCATGGCTACACCTTC.

The V gene is TRBV7-2, the J gene TRBJ2-7; 9 positions match TRBD1. Germline trimming cut 5 bases from V and 6 bases from J; bases unmatched to any gene: 5. Germline V gives CDR1 SGHTA, CDR2 FQGNSA. The CDR3 runs to 13 residues. DNA of the CDR3: TGTGCCAGCAGCCCAGACAGGGGGAGCGAGCAGTACTTC. It translates to CASSPDRGSEQYF.